This record concerns one TCR beta chain sequence. With 3 bases clipped from V and 0 bases from J, the junction kept 9 bases outside the gene matches. This CDR3 is built from 19 residues. CDR1 is SGHRS and CDR2 is YFSETQ in the germline V gene. Sequenced by immunoSEQ multiplex PCR; TCRdb stores in-frame clones only, minus some. The table records about 150,000 clones, around four fifths of them present only once. These data are taken from a study of blood T cell repertoires in COVID-19. Study-level information: The origin of the acute and convalescent COVID-19 samples was the United States, Italy and Spain.

The clonotype originates from a man aged 50-59 years who had recovered from COVID-19. Sequencing used PBMCs or T cells enriched from blood (not recorded which). V usage is TRBV5-1 and J usage is TRBJ2-6, with 10 bases lining up with TRBD1. The CDR3 DNA is TGCGCCAGCAGCTCTACCGGGACAGGGGACCTCTCTGGGGCCAACGTCCTGACTTTC. This translates into CASSSTGTGDLSGANVLTF.